This TCR beta chain was sequenced in a study of Ad26.COV2.S vaccination and SARS-CoV-2 variants. Looking at the study overall: The authors gave Ad26.COV2.S intramuscularly, either once or twice 56 days apart.

The treatment is: some 19 received Ad26.COV2.S at low or high dose, single or two shots; several received placebo; per-sample allocation not given. The samples were gathered on day 63 after the first injection of vaccine or placebo. Assay used: immunoSEQ multiplex PCR; TCRdb lists only in-frame clones, some missing. The sample yields about 400,000 clones, over 80% seen once. Germline CDR1 and CDR2: LNHNV and YYDKDF (reference sequence). With 0 bases clipped from V and 3 bases from J, the junction kept 8 bases outside the gene matches. The CDR3 sequence is 17 residues long. This sample comprised peripheral blood, obtained in a trial of Ad26.COV2.S vaccine versus placebo. This TCR derives from a person between 18 and 60 years old who received the Ad26.COV2.S COVID-19 vaccine or a placebo. The rearrangement joins TRBV15 to TRBJ2-1; 7 nucleotides line up with TRBD1. CDR3 amino acids: CATSRDLFGTDYNEQFF. CDR3 DNA sequence: TGTGCCACCAGCAGAGATTTGTTTGGGACAGACTACAATGAGCAGTTCTTC.